A single sample gave rise to the 24 T cell receptor beta chains below, sequenced in a study of shared clonotypes between healthy human individuals. Only in-frame clones appear in the TCRdb table, and some are missing; sequencing was by immunoSEQ multiplex PCR. Of some 680,000 clones in the sample, 55% to 85% are singletons; the top ten hold 1.5% to 2%. The sequenced sample consisted of memory CD4+ T cells sorted from blood. Noted subset: CD45RA-negative fraction. Source of these receptors: a woman in her thirties in good health.

The CDR3 spells CASKGLSSGRKNNEQFF. The CDR3 DNA sequence: TGTGCCAGTAAAGGTTTGTCTAGCGGGCGCAAGAACAATGAGCAGTTCTTC. The chain is built from TRBV19 and TRBJ2-1; 8 bases map to TRBD2. The J segment lost 5 bases and the V segment lost 7 bases, leaving 16 bases of the junction unmatched. Per the germline V gene, CDR1 is LNHDA and CDR2 is SQIVND (reference sequence). The CDR3 is made up of 17 amino acids. Combining the CDR3 with reference TRBV19 and TRBJ2-1 gives the whole variable domain DGGITQSPKYLFRKEGQNVTLSCEQNLNHDAMYWYRQDPGQGLRLIYYSQIVNDFQKGDIAEGYSVSREKKESFPLTVTSAQKNPTAFYLCASKGLSSGRKNNEQFFGPGTRLTVL.

The chain uses TRBV4-1 and TRBJ1-5, with a tentative D call TRBD1 (6 bases). This CDR3 contains 15 residues. Germline V gene lookup returns CDR1 MGHRA and CDR2 YSYEKL. V lost 0 bases to trimming and J lost 5 bases, with 11 bases between them. CDR3: CASSQERTAYQPQHF. The CDR3, as DNA: TGCGCCAGCAGCCAAGAGAGGACAGCTTATCAGCCCCAGCATTTT.

The chain recombines TRBV6-5 with TRBJ1-3; D is unresolved. Germline V lookup: CDR1 MNHEY, CDR2 SVGAGI. Trimming took off 7 bases at V and 0 bases at J, with 13 bases between the two ends. There are 15 residues in the CDR3. The CDR3 loop is CASTPRRFSGNTIYF. DNA for the CDR3: TGTGCCAGCACTCCCCGACGGTTCTCTGGAAACACCATATATTTT.

Ten or more counts support this clone. This chain joins TRBV5-8 and TRBJ2-7; tentatively, D is TRBD1 (5 bases). The V gene lost 7 bases and the J gene lost 0 bases, with 17 bases spanning the gap. This CDR3 spans 15 amino acids. Looked up from germline, CDR1 is SGHTS and CDR2 is YDEGEE. CDR3 region: CASAHGAGLSYEQYF. The CDR3 DNA reads TGTGCCAGCGCCCATGGGGCAGGGCTCTCCTACGAGCAGTACTTC.

The chain recombines TRBV27 with TRBJ2-6; D gene unclear. Germline CDR1 is MNHEY and CDR2 is SMNVEV (reference sequence). The germline V and J ends were trimmed by 8 bases and 3 bases, with 17 bases remaining between them. The CDR3 has 16 amino acids. The CDR3 spells CASLPGLGGGANVLTF. The CDR3 region has the DNA TGTGCCAGCCTTCCTGGCCTAGGCGGTGGGGCCAACGTCCTGACTTTC.

J is TRBJ2-7 and V is TRBV28; TRBD1 or TRBD2 may be the D gene (6 bases each). The CDR3 is 17 residues long. Germline values: CDR1 MDHEN, CDR2 SYDVKM. The ends were cut back, 4 bases at V and 2 bases at J, with 21 bases in the middle. The CDR3 region is CASSSSQGMGGAYEQYF. The CDR3 DNA is TGTGCCAGCAGTTCCTCCCAAGGGATGGGGGGCGCCTACGAGCAGTACTTC.

The chain employs TRBV10-1 and TRBJ1-1; D ambiguous. Germline V gene data show CDR1 as WNHNN and CDR2 as SYGVQD (reference sequence). V lost 6 bases, J lost 3 bases, and 11 bases lay in between. The CDR3 is 13 residues long. The CDR3 protein is CASSKRPDTEAFF. CDR3 coding DNA: TGCGCCAGCAGCAAAAGACCCGACACTGAAGCTTTCTTT.

The chain uses TRBV27 and TRBJ2-7, with a tentative D call TRBD2 (5 bases). Trimming removed 0 bases at V and 4 bases at J, with 13 bases between. Germline V gene data show CDR1 as MNHEY and CDR2 as SMNVEV (reference sequence). CDR3 length equals 15 residues. CDR3 loop: CASSLSRPTGYEQYF. In DNA, the CDR3 is TGTGCCAGCAGTTTATCCCGACCCACGGGGTACGAGCAGTACTTC.

About this clone itself: Other nucleotide sequences in the sample specify the same CDR3. The chain joins TRBV10-3 to TRBJ1-5; D remains unclear. Trimming removed 8 bases from V and 0 bases from J, with 11 bases in between. The germline V gene has CDR1 ENHRY and CDR2 SYGVKD. The CDR3 consists of 14 residues. CDR3 sequence reads: CAIRGVDSNQPQHF. CDR3 bases: TGTGCCATCCGTGGGGTTGATAGCAATCAGCCCCAGCATTTT.

V usage is TRBV4-1 and J usage is TRBJ2-7; TRBD1 matches at 9 bases. The CDR3 extends over 17 amino acids. Germline loops: CDR1 MGHRA, CDR2 YSYEKL. V shed 1 base and J 0 bases; nucleotides not matched to a gene: 7. CDR3 amino acids: CASSQGRGTGLSYEQYF. The CDR3 nucleotides read TGCGCCAGCAGCCAAGGAAGAGGGACAGGGCTCTCCTACGAGCAGTACTTC.

J is TRBJ2-4 and V is TRBV15; unclear D gene. This CDR3 region has 14 residues. V lost 1 base and J 1 base, leaving 5 bases between the germline ends. Germline CDR1 and CDR2: LNHNV and YYDKDF (reference sequence). The CDR3 DNA follows: TGTGCCACCAGCAGAGGGGTGGCCAAAAACATTCAGTACTTC. Amino acid sequence: CATSRGVAKNIQYF.

The chain links TRBV7-3 to TRBJ2-2; perhaps TRBD2 as D (6 bases). Trimming removed 8 bases from V and 5 bases from J, with 12 bases in between. CDR1 SGHTA and CDR2 FQGTGA come from the germline V gene. The CDR3 is made up of 13 amino acids. The CDR3 region is CASAGKGTGELFF. Written as DNA, the CDR3 is TGTGCCAGCGCGGGGAAGGGGACCGGGGAGCTGTTTTTT.

This rearrangement joins TRBV2 to TRBJ1-5; maybe TRBD1 (5 bases). Germline V gene lookup returns CDR1 SNHLY and CDR2 FYNNEI. The CDR3 length is 18 residues. Trimming left V 3 bases short and J 1 base short, with 19 bases between. The CDR3 nucleotides are TGTGCCAGCAGTGACCTCATTCAGGGAGGTGGAAGCAATCAGCCCCAGCATTTT. This gives the protein CASSDLIQGGGSNQPQHF.

The chain recombines TRBV29-1 with TRBJ2-1, with a tentative D call TRBD2 (5 bases). Germline-derived CDR1 and CDR2 are SQVTM and ANQGSEA. Deletions cut 1 base from V and 11 bases from J, with 12 bases between. This CDR3 has 12 residues. CDR3 coding DNA: TGCAGCGTTGAAGGGCCAGCGGCAAAGCAGTTCTTC. It specifies CSVEGPAAKQFF.

This chain connects TRBV6-6 to TRBJ2-7, with TRBD2 as a possible D gene (6 bases). CDR1 is MNHNY, CDR2 SVGAGI, per germline (reference sequence). The CDR3 sequence is 16 residues long. V was cut by 6 bases and J by 3 bases, with 21 bases left in between. The chain's CDR3 is CASRLPNFLGGYEQYF. In nucleotides, the CDR3 is TGTGCCAGCAGGCTACCTAATTTTTTGGGGGGCTACGAGCAGTACTTC.

As concerns this clone: The same CDR3 can be traced to other DNA sequences in this sample. The CDR3 reads CASSFGPQETQYF. In nucleotides, the CDR3 is TGTGCCAGCAGCTTCGGACCCCAAGAGACCCAGTACTTC. This chain joins TRBV7-7 and TRBJ2-5; D not certain. Per germline, CDR1 SSHAT and CDR2 FNYEAQ (reference sequence). The CDR3 runs 13 residues. The ends were cut back, 3 bases at V and 1 base at J, with 6 bases in the middle.

V and J are TRBV11-2 and TRBJ2-1; 16 bases are a match to TRBD2. V was pared by 5 bases and J by 9 bases, with 7 bases of the junction left unmatched. Per germline, CDR1 SGHAT and CDR2 FQNNGV. This CDR3 is built from 16 residues. CDR3 sequence: CASSPGLAGGPTEQFF. The CDR3 bases are TGTGCCAGCAGCCCGGGACTAGCGGGAGGGCCAACTGAGCAGTTCTTC.

This chain connects TRBV19 to TRBJ1-1; 9 bases are a match to TRBD1. V lost 6 bases and J lost 3; bases outside the gene matches: 5. CDR3 length: 14 residues. Germline CDR1 and CDR2: LNHDA and SQIVND (reference sequence). In DNA form, the CDR3 reads TGTGCCAGTAGCACAGGGGGCTGGGACACTGAAGCTTTCTTT. This encodes CASSTGGWDTEAFF.

This chain links TRBV4-1 with TRBJ2-1, with 7 bases fitting TRBD2. The CDR3 is 17 residues long. The germline V gene has CDR1 MGHRA and CDR2 YSYEKL. Trimming took 1 base from V and 4 from J; bases not matched to a gene: 10. The CDR3 sequence: CASSQVGGGRVYNEQFF. In DNA, the CDR3 is TGCGCCAGCAGCCAAGTTGGTGGCGGGAGAGTTTACAATGAGCAGTTCTTC.

V gene TRBV5-8 combines with J gene TRBJ1-5, with a possible D match to TRBD1 (5 bases). V was pared by 2 bases and J by 5 bases, with 8 bases between. The CDR3 sequence is 13 residues long. CDR1 and CDR2 from the germline V gene are SGHTS and YDEGEE. CDR3 DNA: TGTGCCAGCAGCTTTAGGGGAGATCAGCCCCAGCATTTT. Translation gives CASSFRGDQPQHF.

V is TRBV5-6 and J is TRBJ1-4; D is unresolved. This CDR3 region has 15 residues. Germline lookup yields CDR1 SGHDT and CDR2 YYEEEE. The ends were cut back, 5 bases at V and 0 bases at J, with 11 bases in the middle. The CDR3 bases are TGTGCCAGCAGTTTGCAGCTGACAACTAATGAAAAACTGTTTTTT. Its protein is CASSLQLTTNEKLFF. Together with reference TRBV5-6 and TRBJ1-4, the CDR3 gives the full variable domain: DAGVTQSPTHLIKTRGQQVTLRCSPKSGHDTVSWYQQALGQGPQFIFQYYEEEERQRGNFPDRFSGHQFPNYSSELNVNALLLGDSALYLCASSLQLTTNEKLFFGSGTQLSVL.

As to this clone: The junction departs from germline at one end; a sequencing error may be responsible. V is TRBV6-1 and J is TRBJ2-7, with a tentative D call TRBD2 (5 bases). Germline loops: CDR1 MNHNS, CDR2 SASEGT. The CDR3 is made up of 18 amino acids. CDR3 DNA sequence: TGTGCCAGCAGAGAAGGGAGCGGCCAGTTACTTAGCTCCTACGAGCAGTACTTC. Translation gives CASREGSGQLLSSYEQYF.

V usage is TRBV7-2 and J usage is TRBJ2-3, with D uncertain. CDR3 size: 15 residues. The V end was cut by 5 bases, the J end by 1 base, with 13 bases between. Germline CDR1 and CDR2: SGHTA and FQGNSA. The DNA for the CDR3 is TGTGCCAGCAGCCGCGACCTAACACGCACAGATACGCAGTATTTT. Protein: CASSRDLTRTDTQYF.

The chain recombines TRBV7-8 with TRBJ2-2, with D possibly matching TRBD2 (5 bases). This CDR3 contains 15 residues. Germline assignment: CDR1 SGHVS and CDR2 FQNEAQ. Trimming pared 3 bases from V and 0 bases from J, leaving 8 bases between. The CDR3 DNA follows: TGTGCCAGCAGCTTGTACGGGACGAACACCGGGGAGCTGTTTTTT. Translated: CASSLYGTNTGELFF.